This is a list of T cell receptor beta chains from one sample in a study of STAT5B mutations in CD4+ large granular lymphocyte leukemia. Produced via immunoSEQ multiplex PCR; TCRdb's table is partial and in-frame only. The sample comprises 45,000 to 55,000 clones, about 70% of which are singletons, and about 1.5% rests with the top ten. Material: CD4+ T cells from blood buffy coats. The receptor set was obtained from a human donor in good health. CDR3s include the opening cysteine and the closing phenylalanine or tryptophan. The order of the fields is J gene, D gene, V gene, clone size, CDR3 DNA, CDR3 protein. The D gene is left open where the match is weak. The size entry is marked missing in some rows and otherwise reads once, few, many or a size class.

j_gene: TRBJ2-2
d_gene: TRBD1
v_gene: TRBV5-1
abundance: NA
CDR3nt: TGCGCCAGCAGCTTGAGGGCAGGGGGCAACACCGGGGAGCTGTTTTTT
CDR3aa: CASSLRAGGNTGELFF

j_gene: TRBJ1-3
d_gene: NA
v_gene: TRBV5-4
abundance: NA
CDR3nt: TGTGCCAGCAGCTCGCCCTCCGACAGGCCTGGTGGAAACACCATATATTTT
CDR3aa: CASSSPSDRPGGNTIYF

j_gene: TRBJ1-6
d_gene: NA
v_gene: TRBV27
abundance: NA
CDR3nt: TGTGCCAGCAGTTTCGGACAGTATAATTCACCCCTCCACTTT
CDR3aa: CASSFGQYNSPLHF

j_gene: TRBJ2-6
d_gene: NA
v_gene: TRBV29-1
abundance: few
CDR3nt: TGCAGCGTTGAAACACAGGGTTCTGGGGCCAACGTCCTGACTTTC
CDR3aa: CSVETQGSGANVLTF

j_gene: TRBJ1-4
d_gene: NA
v_gene: TRBV27
abundance: few
CDR3nt: TGTGCCAGCAGGGGGGCGGGTGAAAAACTGTTTTTT
CDR3aa: CASRGAGEKLFF

j_gene: TRBJ2-3
d_gene: NA
v_gene: TRBV6-5
abundance: NA
CDR3nt: TGTGCCAGCTCTCGGGACCCCGGCTCAGATACGCAGTATTTT
CDR3aa: CASSRDPGSDTQYF

j_gene: TRBJ2-3
d_gene: TRBD2
v_gene: TRBV5-1
abundance: few
CDR3nt: TGCGCCAGCAGCGTGACTAGCGGGGGGGCAGATACGCAGTATTTT
CDR3aa: CASSVTSGGADTQYF

j_gene: TRBJ1-1
d_gene: TRBD1
v_gene: TRBV10-2
abundance: few
CDR3nt: TGCGCCAGCAGTGGGGACAGGGCCGGGTACGGCACTGAAGCTTTCTTT
CDR3aa: CASSGDRAGYGTEAFF

j_gene: TRBJ1-1
d_gene: NA
v_gene: TRBV18
abundance: few
CDR3nt: TGTGCCAGCTCACCACGGGAGGGGTATTTGGGCACTGAAGCTTTCTTT
CDR3aa: CASSPREGYLGTEAFF

j_gene: TRBJ1-2
d_gene: TRBD1
v_gene: TRBV5-6
abundance: NA
CDR3nt: TGTGCCAGCAGCCTAGACAGGGACTATGGCTACACCTTC
CDR3aa: CASSLDRDYGYTF

j_gene: TRBJ1-2
d_gene: TRBD1
v_gene: TRBV7-2
abundance: NA
CDR3nt: TGTGCCAGCAGCTTAGCAGGGGGCGCTAACTATGGCTACACCTTC
CDR3aa: CASSLAGGANYGYTF

j_gene: TRBJ2-1
d_gene: TRBD2
v_gene: TRBV2
abundance: NA
CDR3nt: TGTGCCAGCAGTGAACGGGAGGGACTATACAATGAGCAGTTCTTC
CDR3aa: CASSEREGLYNEQFF

j_gene: TRBJ2-1
d_gene: NA
v_gene: TRBV18
abundance: NA
CDR3nt: TGTGCCAGCTCACCGTTCGCAGGGTCCTACAATGAGCAGTTCTTC
CDR3aa: CASSPFAGSYNEQFF

j_gene: TRBJ2-2
d_gene: NA
v_gene: TRBV5-1
abundance: NA
CDR3nt: TGCGCCAGCAGCTTTGAACCCGACGGGGAGCTGTTTTTT
CDR3aa: CASSFEPDGELFF

j_gene: TRBJ1-5
d_gene: NA
v_gene: TRBV18
abundance: NA
CDR3nt: TGTGCCAGCTCACCCAGCGGGCAGGACAATCAGCCCCAGCATTTT
CDR3aa: CASSPSGQDNQPQHF

j_gene: TRBJ1-3
d_gene: TRBD1
v_gene: TRBV30
abundance: few
CDR3nt: TGTGCCTGCATGACAGGGGGAACTGGAAACACCATATATTTT
CDR3aa: CACMTGGTGNTIYF

j_gene: TRBJ2-1
d_gene: NA
v_gene: TRBV6-1
abundance: NA
CDR3nt: TGTGCCAGCAGTGAATCAGGGTTCGAGCAGTTCTTC
CDR3aa: CASSESGFEQFF

j_gene: TRBJ2-7
d_gene: TRBD2
v_gene: TRBV30
abundance: NA
CDR3nt: TGTGCCTGGAGAGGACTAGCGGGGGGGTACGAGCAGTACTTC
CDR3aa: CAWRGLAGGYEQYF

j_gene: TRBJ1-1
d_gene: TRBD1
v_gene: TRBV6-1
abundance: few
CDR3nt: TGTGCCAGCAGTGAAGCGGGACAGGGGAGTGCAGATGAAGCTTTCTTT
CDR3aa: CASSEAGQGSADEAFF

j_gene: TRBJ2-5
d_gene: TRBD2
v_gene: TRBV5-1
abundance: NA
CDR3nt: TGCGCCAGCAGCTTGGCGCCTAGCGGGGAAGAAGAGACCCAGTACTTC
CDR3aa: CASSLAPSGEEETQYF

j_gene: TRBJ2-4
d_gene: TRBD2
v_gene: TRBV14
abundance: NA
CDR3nt: TGTGCCAGCAGCCAAGCCCTAGCGGGGCAAAACATTCAGTACTTC
CDR3aa: CASSQALAGQNIQYF

j_gene: TRBJ1-6
d_gene: NA
v_gene: TRBV2
abundance: NA
CDR3nt: TGTGCCAGCAGTGAGCTGCAGACAAACAATTCACCCCTCCACTTT
CDR3aa: CASSELQTNNSPLHF

j_gene: TRBJ2-5
d_gene: NA
v_gene: TRBV7-8
abundance: NA
CDR3nt: TGTGCCAGCAGCTTCTACGACATCCAAGAGACCCAGTACTTC
CDR3aa: CASSFYDIQETQYF

j_gene: TRBJ1-2
d_gene: NA
v_gene: TRBV30
abundance: NA
CDR3nt: TGTGCCTCAACTGGGGGGGGCGCAAAGTATGGCTACACCTTC
CDR3aa: CASTGGGAKYGYTF

j_gene: TRBJ1-6
d_gene: NA
v_gene: TRBV28
abundance: few
CDR3nt: TGTGCCAGCAGACAGAACCTCCACTTT
CDR3aa: CASRQNLHF

j_gene: TRBJ2-2
d_gene: TRBD2
v_gene: TRBV5-6
abundance: NA
CDR3nt: TGTGCCAGCAGCTTGGGTGCGGGGGGCACCGGGGAGCTGTTTTTT
CDR3aa: CASSLGAGGTGELFF

j_gene: TRBJ1-4
d_gene: NA
v_gene: TRBV4-2
abundance: medium-sized
CDR3nt: TGTGCCAGCAGCCAAGGAAGGGAAGAAAAACTGTTTTTT
CDR3aa: CASSQGREEKLFF